These 2 T cell receptor beta chains share one sample of origin, sequenced in a study of monozygotic twins with inflammatory bowel disease (dated 2019 in TCRdb). To prepare the library, 5' RACE was applied. Sequencer: Illumina HiSeq 2500. TCRdb reprocessed the sequencing reads and holds a single record per CDR3 protein sequence, with no DNA. The sample table on file contains 330,000 or so distinct CDR3 sequences. Around 2% of the sample comes from the top ten. The sequenced sample was blood. The receptors stem from a human donor with ulcerative colitis or Crohn's disease, or a healthy co-twin of an affected twin (not recorded which).

The rearrangement uses TRBV20-1 and TRBJ2-5. The CDR3 is 12 residues long. The germline gives CDR1 DFQATT, CDR2 SNEGSKA (reference sequence). The CDR3 sequence: CSARGVQETQYF.

The V and J genes are TRBV19 and TRBJ2-7. Germline values: CDR1 LNHDA, CDR2 SQIVND (reference sequence). The CDR3 loop spans 15 amino acids. The chain's CDR3 is CASSMVAGGSYEQYF.